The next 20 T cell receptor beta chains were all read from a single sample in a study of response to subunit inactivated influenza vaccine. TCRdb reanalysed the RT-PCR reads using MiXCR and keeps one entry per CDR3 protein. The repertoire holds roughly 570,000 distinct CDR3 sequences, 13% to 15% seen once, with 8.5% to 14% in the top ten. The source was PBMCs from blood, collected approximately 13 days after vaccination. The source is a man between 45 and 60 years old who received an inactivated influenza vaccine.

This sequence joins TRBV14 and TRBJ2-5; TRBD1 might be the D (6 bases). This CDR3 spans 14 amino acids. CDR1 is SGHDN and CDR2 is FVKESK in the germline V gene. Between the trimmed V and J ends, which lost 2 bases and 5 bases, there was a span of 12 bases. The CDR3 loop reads CASSQLTGWETQYF. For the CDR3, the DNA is TGTGCCAGCAGCCAACTGACAGGATGGGAGACCCAGTACTTC.

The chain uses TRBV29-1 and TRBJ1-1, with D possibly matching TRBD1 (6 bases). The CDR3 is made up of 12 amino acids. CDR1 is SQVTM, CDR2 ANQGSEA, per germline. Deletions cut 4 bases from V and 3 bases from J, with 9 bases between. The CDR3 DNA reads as TGCAGCGTTGCTCAGGGGTACACTGAAGCTTTCTTT. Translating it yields CSVAQGYTEAFF.

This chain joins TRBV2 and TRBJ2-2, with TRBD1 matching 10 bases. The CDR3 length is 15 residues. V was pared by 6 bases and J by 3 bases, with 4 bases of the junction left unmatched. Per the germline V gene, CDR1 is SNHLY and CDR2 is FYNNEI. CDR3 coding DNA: TGTGCCAGCAGGCTGGGACAGGGGTACACCGGGGAGCTGTTTTTT. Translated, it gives CASRLGQGYTGELFF.

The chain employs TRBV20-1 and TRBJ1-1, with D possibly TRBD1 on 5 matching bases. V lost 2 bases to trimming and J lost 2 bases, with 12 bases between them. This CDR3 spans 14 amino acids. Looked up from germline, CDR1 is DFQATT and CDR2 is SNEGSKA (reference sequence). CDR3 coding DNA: TGCAGTGCTAGAACCGGGGCTAGCAACACTGAAGCTTTCTTT. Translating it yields CSARTGASNTEAFF.

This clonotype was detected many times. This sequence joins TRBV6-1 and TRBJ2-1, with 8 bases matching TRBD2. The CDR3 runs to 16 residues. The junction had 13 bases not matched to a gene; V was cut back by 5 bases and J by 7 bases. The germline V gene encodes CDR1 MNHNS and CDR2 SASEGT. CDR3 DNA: TGTGCCAGCAGTCCCCGCTCGCGGGGGGATCTAAATGAGCAGTTCTTC. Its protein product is CASSPRSRGDLNEQFF.

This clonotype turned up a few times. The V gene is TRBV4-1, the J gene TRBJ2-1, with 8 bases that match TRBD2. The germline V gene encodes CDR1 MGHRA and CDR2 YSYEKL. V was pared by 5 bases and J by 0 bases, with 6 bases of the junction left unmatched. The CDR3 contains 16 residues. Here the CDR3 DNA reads TGCGCCAGCAGCTATCCCGGGACTAGCTCCTACAATGAGCAGTTCTTC. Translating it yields CASSYPGTSSYNEQFF.

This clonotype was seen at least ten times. The CDR3 spells CASSLSRSSYEQYF. The CDR3 nucleotides are TGTGCCAGCAGCTTGTCCCGGTCCTCCTACGAGCAGTACTTC. This chain links TRBV5-6 with TRBJ2-7; D not certain. The CDR3 has 14 residues. Germline V CDR1 and CDR2: SGHDT, YYEEEE. Trimming shortened V by 1 base and J by 0 bases, and 8 bases separated the two germline ends.

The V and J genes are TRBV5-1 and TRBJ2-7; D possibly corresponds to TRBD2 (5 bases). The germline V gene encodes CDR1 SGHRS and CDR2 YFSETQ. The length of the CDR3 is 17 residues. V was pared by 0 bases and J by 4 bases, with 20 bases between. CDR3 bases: TGCGCCAGCAGCTTGGGGAGGCGTCCAAGCGGAGATTACGAGCAGTACTTC. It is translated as CASSLGRRPSGDYEQYF. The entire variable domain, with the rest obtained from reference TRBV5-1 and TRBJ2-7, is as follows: KAGVTQTPRYLIKTRGQQVTLSCSPISGHRSVSWYQQTPGQGLQFLFEYFSETQRNKGNFPGRFSGRQFSNSRSEMNVSTLELGDSALYLCASSLGRRPSGDYEQYFGPGTRLTVT.

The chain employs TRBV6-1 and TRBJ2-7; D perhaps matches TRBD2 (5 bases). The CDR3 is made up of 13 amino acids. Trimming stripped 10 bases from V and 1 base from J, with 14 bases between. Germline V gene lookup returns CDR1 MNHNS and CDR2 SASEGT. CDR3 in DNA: TGTGCCACCTTCGGGATCGGGTCCTACGAGCAGTACTTC. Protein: CATFGIGSYEQYF.

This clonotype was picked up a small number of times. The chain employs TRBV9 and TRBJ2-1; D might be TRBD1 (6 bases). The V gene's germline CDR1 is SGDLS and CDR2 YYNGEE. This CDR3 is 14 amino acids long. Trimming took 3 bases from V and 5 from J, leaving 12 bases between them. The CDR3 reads CASSALDSHNEQFF. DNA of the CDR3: TGTGCCAGCAGCGCCCTGGACAGCCACAATGAGCAGTTCTTC.

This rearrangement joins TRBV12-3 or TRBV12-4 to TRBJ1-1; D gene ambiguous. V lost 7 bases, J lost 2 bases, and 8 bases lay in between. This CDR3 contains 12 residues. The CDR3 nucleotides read TGTGCCAGCACCCCTAGAAACACTGAAGCTTTCTTT. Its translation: CASTPRNTEAFF.

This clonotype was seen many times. CDR3 sequence reads: CAISKRTLEGVNEQYF. The DNA for the CDR3 is TGTGCCATCAGTAAGAGGACCCTCGAAGGTGTCAACGAGCAGTACTTC. This chain uses TRBV10-3 with TRBJ2-7; unclear D gene. Germline CDR1 is ENHRY and CDR2 is SYGVKD. Trimming shortened V by 5 bases and J by 5 bases, and 22 bases separated the two germline ends. The CDR3 spans 16 residues.

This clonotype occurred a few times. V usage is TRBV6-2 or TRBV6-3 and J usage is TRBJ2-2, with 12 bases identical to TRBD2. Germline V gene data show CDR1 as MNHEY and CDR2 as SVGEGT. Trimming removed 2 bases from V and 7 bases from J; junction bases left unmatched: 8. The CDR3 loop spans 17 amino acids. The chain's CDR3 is CASSYIGLAGRGGELFF. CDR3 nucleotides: TGTGCCAGCAGTTACATTGGACTAGCGGGGAGAGGCGGGGAGCTGTTTTTT.

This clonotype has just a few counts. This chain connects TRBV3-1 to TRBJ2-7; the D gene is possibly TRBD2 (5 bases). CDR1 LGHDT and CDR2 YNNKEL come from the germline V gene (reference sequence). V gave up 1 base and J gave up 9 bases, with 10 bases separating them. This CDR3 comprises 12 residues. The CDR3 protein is CASSQGLWGQYF. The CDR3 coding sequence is TGTGCCAGCAGCCAAGGACTATGGGGGCAGTACTTC.

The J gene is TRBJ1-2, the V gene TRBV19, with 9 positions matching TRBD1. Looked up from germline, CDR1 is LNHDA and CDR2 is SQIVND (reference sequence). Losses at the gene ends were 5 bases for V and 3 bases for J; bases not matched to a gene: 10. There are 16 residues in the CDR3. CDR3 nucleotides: TGTGCCAGTAGTCCGCAGACAGGGGGAGACTACTATGGCTACACCTTC. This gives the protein CASSPQTGGDYYGYTF.

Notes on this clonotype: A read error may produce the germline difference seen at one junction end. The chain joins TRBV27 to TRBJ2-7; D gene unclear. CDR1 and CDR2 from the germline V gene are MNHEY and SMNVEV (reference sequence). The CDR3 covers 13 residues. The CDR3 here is CASSLKGWVPAPF. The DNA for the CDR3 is TGTGCCAGCAGTTTGAAGGGTTGGGTCCCGGCTCCATTC.

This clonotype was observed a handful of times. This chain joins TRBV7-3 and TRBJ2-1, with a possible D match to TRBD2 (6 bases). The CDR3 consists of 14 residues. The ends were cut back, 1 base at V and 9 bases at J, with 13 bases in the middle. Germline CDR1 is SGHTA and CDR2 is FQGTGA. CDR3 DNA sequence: TGTGCCAGCAGCTTAAATTCGGGAGCAGGTGAGCAGTTCTTC. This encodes CASSLNSGAGEQFF.

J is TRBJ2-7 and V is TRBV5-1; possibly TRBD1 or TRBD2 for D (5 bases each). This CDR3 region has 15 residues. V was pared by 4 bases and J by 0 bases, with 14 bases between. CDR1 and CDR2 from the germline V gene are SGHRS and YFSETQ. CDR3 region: CASSRAGQGSYEQYF. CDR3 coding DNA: TGCGCCAGCAGCCGCGCGGGCCAGGGCTCCTACGAGCAGTACTTC.

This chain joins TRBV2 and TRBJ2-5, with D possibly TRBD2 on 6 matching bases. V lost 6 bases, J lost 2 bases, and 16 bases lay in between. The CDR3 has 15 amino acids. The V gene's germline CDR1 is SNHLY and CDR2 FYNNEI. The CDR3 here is CASRGLLARQETQYF. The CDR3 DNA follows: TGTGCCAGCAGGGGACTTTTAGCGCGGCAAGAGACCCAGTACTTC. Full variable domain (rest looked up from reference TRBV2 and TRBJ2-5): EPEVTQTPSHQVTQMGQEVILRCVPISNHLYFYWYRQILGQKVEFLVSFYNNEISEKSEIFDDQFSVERPDGSNFTLKIRSTKLEDSAMYFCASRGLLARQETQYFGPGTRLLVL.

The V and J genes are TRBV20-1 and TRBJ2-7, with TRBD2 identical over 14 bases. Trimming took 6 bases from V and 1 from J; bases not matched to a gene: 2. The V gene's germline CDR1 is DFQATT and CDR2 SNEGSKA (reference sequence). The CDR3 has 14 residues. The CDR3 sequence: CSAGTSGSSYEQYF. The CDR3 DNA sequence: TGCAGTGCAGGGACTAGCGGGAGTTCCTACGAGCAGTACTTC.